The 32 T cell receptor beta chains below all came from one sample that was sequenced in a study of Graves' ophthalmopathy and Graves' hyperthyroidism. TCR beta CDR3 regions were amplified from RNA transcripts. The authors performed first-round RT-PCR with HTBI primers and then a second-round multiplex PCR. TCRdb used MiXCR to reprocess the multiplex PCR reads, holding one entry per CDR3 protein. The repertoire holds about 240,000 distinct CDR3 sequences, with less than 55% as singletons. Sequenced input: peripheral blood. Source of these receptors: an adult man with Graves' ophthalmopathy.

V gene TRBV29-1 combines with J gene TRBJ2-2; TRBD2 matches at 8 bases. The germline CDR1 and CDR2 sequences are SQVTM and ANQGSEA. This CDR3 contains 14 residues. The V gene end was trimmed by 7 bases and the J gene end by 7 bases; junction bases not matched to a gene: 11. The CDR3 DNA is TGCAGCGCCCAGCGGGGGAGCTCGGGCGGGGAGCTGTTTTTT. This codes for CSAQRGSSGGELFF.

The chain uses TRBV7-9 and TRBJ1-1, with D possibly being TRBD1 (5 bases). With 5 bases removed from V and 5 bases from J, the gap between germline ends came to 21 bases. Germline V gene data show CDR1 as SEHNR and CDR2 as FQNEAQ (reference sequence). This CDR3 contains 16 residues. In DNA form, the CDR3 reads TGTGCCAGCAGCCAAGATAGGGGTCGAGGAGGTACTGAAGCTTTCTTT. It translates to CASSQDRGRGGTEAFF. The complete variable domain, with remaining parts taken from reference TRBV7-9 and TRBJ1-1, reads DTGVSQNPRHKITKRGQNVTFRCDPISEHNRLYWYRQTLGQGPEFLTYFQNEAQLEKSRLLSDRFSAERPKGSFSTLEIQRTEQGDSAMYLCASSQDRGRGGTEAFFGQGTRLTVV.

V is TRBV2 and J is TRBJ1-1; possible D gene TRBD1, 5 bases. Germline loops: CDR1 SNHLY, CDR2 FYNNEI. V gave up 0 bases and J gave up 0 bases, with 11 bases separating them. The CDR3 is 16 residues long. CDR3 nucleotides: TGTGCCAGCAGTGAAGCGGGTGCCAGGGTGAACACTGAAGCTTTCTTT. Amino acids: CASSEAGARVNTEAFF.

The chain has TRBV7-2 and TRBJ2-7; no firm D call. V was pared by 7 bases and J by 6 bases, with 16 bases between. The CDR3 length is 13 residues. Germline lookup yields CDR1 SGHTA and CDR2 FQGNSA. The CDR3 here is CASNMGRHSEQYF. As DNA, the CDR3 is TGTGCCAGCAATATGGGCAGACACTCCGAGCAGTACTTC.

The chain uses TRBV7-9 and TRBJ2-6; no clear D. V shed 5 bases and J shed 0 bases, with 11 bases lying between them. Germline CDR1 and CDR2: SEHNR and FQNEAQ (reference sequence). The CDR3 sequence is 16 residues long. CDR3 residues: CASSRTQTSGANVLTF. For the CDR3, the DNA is TGTGCCAGCAGCCGGACGCAAACCTCTGGGGCCAACGTCCTGACTTTC.

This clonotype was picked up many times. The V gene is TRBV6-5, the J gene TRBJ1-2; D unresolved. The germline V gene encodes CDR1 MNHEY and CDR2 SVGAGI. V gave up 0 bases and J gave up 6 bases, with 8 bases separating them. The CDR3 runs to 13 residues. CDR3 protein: CASSYSGYDGYTF. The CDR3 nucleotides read TGTGCCAGCAGTTACTCCGGGTACGATGGCTACACCTTC.

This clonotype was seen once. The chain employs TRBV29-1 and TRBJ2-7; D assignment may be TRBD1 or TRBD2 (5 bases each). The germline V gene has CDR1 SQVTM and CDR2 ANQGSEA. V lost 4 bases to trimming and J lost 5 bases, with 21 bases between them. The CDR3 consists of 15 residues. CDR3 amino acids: CSVVPPGQGRNEQYF. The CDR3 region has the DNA TGCAGCGTTGTACCCCCGGGGCAGGGCAGGAACGAGCAGTACTTC.

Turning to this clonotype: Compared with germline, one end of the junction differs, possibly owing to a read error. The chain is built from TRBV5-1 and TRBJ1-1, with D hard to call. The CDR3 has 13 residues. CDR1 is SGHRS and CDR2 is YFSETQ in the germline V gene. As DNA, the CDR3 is TGCGCCAACAGCTTCACGGGGAACACTGAAGCTTTCTTT. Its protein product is CANSFTGNTEAFF.

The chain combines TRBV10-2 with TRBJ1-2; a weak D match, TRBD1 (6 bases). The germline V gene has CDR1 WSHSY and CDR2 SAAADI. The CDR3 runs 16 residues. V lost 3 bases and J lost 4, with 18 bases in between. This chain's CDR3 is CASSEPRGRALYGYTF. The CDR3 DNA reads TGCGCCAGCAGTGAACCAAGGGGGAGGGCCCTCTATGGCTACACCTTC.

The CDR3 here is CASSSPRRTGDPRELFF. The CDR3 nucleotides read TGTGCCAGCAGCTCCCCACGTCGGACAGGGGACCCAAGGGAGCTGTTTTTT. The rearrangement joins TRBV7-9 to TRBJ2-2, with 9 bases fitting TRBD1. V gave up 4 bases and J gave up 9 bases; unmatched junction bases: 15. Germline loops: CDR1 SEHNR, CDR2 FQNEAQ (reference sequence). CDR3 length: 17 amino acids.

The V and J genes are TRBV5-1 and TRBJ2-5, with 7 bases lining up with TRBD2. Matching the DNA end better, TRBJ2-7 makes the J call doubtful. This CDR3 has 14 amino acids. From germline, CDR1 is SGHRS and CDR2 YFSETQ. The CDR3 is CASSLGGGSVEQYF. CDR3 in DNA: TGCGCCAGCAGCTTGGGTGGCGGGAGCGTCGAGCAGTACTTC.

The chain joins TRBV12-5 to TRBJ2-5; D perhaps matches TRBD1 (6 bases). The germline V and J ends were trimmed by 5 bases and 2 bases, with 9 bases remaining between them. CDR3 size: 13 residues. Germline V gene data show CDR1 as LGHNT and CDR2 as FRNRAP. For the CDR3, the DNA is TGTGCTAGTGGTCGCGGACAGCAAGAGACCCAGTACTTC. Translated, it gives CASGRGQQETQYF.

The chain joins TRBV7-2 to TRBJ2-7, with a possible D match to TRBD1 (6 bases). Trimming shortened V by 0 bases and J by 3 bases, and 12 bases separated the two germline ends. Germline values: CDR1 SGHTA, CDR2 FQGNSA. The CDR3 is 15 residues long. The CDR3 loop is CASSLAVGQNYEQYF. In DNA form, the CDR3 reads TGTGCCAGCAGCTTAGCGGTCGGACAGAACTACGAGCAGTACTTC. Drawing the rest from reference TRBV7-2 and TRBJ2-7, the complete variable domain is GAGVSQSPSNKVTEKGKDVELRCDPISGHTALYWYRQSLGQGLEFLIYFQGNSAPDKSGLPSDRFSAERTGGSVSTLTIQRTQQEDSAVYLCASSLAVGQNYEQYFGPGTRLTVT.

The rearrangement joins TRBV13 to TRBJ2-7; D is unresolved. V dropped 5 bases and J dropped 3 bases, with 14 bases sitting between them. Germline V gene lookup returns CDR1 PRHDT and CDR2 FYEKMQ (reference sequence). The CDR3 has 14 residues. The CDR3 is CASSHVTKIYEQYF. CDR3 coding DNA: TGTGCCAGCAGCCACGTCACCAAGATCTACGAGCAGTACTTC. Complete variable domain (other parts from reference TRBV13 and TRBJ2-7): AAGVIQSPRHLIKEKRETATLKCYPIPRHDTVYWYQQGPGQDPQFLISFYEKMQSDKGSIPDRFSAQQFSDYHSELNMSSLELGDSALYFCASSHVTKIYEQYFGPGTRLTVT.

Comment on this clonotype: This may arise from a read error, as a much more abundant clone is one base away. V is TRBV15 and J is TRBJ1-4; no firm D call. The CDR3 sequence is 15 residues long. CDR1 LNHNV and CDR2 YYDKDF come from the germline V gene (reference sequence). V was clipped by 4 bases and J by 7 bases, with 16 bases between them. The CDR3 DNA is TGTGCCACCAGCACGGCAGCCGTTGACGGTGAAAAACTGTTTTTT. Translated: CATSTAAVDGEKLFF.

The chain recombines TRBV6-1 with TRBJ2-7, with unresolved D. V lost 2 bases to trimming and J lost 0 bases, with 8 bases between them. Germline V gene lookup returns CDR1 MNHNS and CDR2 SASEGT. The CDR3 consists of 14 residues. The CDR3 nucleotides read TGTGCCAGCAGTGAACGAGCGTTCTCCTACGAGCAGTACTTC. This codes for CASSERAFSYEQYF.

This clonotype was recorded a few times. CDR3 nucleotide sequence: TGTGCCAGCAGCCCCTATGAAGAAAAACTGTTTTTT. It specifies CASSPYEEKLFF. V is TRBV7-9 and J is TRBJ1-4; D is undetermined. The CDR3 contains 12 residues. The V end lost 5 bases, the J end lost 8 bases, and 9 bases lay between the germline ends. The germline CDR1 and CDR2 sequences are SEHNR and FQNEAQ (reference sequence). Full variable domain (remainder filled in from reference TRBV7-9 and TRBJ1-4): DTGVSQNPRHKITKRGQNVTFRCDPISEHNRLYWYRQTLGQGPEFLTYFQNEAQLEKSRLLSDRFSAERPKGSFSTLEIQRTEQGDSAMYLCASSPYEEKLFFGSGTQLSVL.

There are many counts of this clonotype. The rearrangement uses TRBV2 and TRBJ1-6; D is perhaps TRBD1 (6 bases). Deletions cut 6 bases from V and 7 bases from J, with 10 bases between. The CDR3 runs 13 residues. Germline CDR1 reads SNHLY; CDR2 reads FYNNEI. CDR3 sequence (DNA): TGTGCCAGCAGGGTTAGGGGGAATTCACCCCTCCACTTT. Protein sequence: CASRVRGNSPLHF.

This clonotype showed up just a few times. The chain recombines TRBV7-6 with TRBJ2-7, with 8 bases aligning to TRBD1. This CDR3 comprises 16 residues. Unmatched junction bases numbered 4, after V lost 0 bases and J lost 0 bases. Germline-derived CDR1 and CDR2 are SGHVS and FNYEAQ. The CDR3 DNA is TGTGCCAGCAGCTTAGCCCGGACAGGGACCTCCTACGAGCAGTACTTC. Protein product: CASSLARTGTSYEQYF.

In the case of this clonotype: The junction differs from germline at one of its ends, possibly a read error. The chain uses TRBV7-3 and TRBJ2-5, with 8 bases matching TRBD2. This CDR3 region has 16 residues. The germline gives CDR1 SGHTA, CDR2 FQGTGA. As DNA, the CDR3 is TGTACCAGCAGCTTAGGACTAGCCCGAGGGATTGAGACCCAGTACTTC. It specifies CTSSLGLARGIETQYF. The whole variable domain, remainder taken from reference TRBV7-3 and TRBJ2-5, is GAGVSQTPSNKVTEKGKYVELRCDPISGHTALYWYRQSLGQGPEFLIYFQGTGAADDSGLPNDRFFAVRPEGSVSTLKIQRTERGDSAVYLCTSSLGLARGIETQYFGPGTRLLVL.

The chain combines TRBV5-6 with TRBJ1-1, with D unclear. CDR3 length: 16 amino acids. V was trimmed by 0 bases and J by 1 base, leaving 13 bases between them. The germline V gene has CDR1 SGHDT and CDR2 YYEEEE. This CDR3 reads CASSLVRVVKNTEAFF. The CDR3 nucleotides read TGTGCCAGCAGCTTGGTCCGCGTCGTAAAGAACACTGAAGCTTTCTTT. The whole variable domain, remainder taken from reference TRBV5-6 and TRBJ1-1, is DAGVTQSPTHLIKTRGQQVTLRCSPKSGHDTVSWYQQALGQGPQFIFQYYEEEERQRGNFPDRFSGHQFPNYSSELNVNALLLGDSALYLCASSLVRVVKNTEAFFGQGTRLTVV.

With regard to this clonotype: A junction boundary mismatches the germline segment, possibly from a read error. The CDR3 protein is CASSIGTGYYEQYF. The CDR3 region has the DNA TGTGCCAGCAGCATAGGGACGGGTTACTACGAGCAGTACTTC. This chain uses TRBV13 with TRBJ2-7; D could derive from TRBD1 or TRBD2 (5 bases each). The CDR3 covers 14 residues. Germline V lookup: CDR1 PRHDT, CDR2 FYEKMQ (reference sequence).

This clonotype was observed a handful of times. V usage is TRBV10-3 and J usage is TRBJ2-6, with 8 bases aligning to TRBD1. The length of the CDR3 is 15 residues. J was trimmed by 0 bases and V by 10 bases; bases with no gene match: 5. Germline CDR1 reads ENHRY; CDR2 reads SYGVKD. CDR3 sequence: CATGQGSSGANVLTF. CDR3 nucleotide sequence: TGTGCCACCGGACAGGGTAGCTCTGGGGCCAACGTCCTGACTTTC.

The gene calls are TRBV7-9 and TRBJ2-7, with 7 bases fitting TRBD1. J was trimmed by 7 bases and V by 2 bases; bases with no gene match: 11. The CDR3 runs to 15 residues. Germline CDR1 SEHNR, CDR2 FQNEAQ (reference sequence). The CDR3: CASSLWVRGNWEQYF. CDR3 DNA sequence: TGTGCCAGCAGCTTATGGGTCAGGGGGAATTGGGAGCAGTACTTC. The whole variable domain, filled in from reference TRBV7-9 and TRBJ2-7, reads DTGVSQNPRHKITKRGQNVTFRCDPISEHNRLYWYRQTLGQGPEFLTYFQNEAQLEKSRLLSDRFSAERPKGSFSTLEIQRTEQGDSAMYLCASSLWVRGNWEQYFGPGTRLTVT.

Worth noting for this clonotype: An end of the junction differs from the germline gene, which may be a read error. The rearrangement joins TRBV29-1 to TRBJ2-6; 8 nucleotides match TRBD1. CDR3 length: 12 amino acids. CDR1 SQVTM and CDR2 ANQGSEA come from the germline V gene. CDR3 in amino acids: CSVDETGDTEAF. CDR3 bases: TGCAGCGTTGACGAGACAGGGGACACTGAAGCTTTC.

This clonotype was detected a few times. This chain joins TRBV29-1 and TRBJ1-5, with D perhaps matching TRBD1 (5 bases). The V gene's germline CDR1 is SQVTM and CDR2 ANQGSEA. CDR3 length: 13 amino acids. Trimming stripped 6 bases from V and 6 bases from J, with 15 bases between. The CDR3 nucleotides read TGCAGCGTCTTGGACATGTCAGGTCAGCCCCAGCATTTT. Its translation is CSVLDMSGQPQHF.

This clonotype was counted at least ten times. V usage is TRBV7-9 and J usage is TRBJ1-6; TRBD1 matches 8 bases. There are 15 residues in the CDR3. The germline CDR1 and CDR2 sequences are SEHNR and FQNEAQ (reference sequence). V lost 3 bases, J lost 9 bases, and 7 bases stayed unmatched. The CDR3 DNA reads TGTGCCAGCAGCTTCCGGGACAGGTTGAGTTCACCCCTCCACTTT. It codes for CASSFRDRLSSPLHF.

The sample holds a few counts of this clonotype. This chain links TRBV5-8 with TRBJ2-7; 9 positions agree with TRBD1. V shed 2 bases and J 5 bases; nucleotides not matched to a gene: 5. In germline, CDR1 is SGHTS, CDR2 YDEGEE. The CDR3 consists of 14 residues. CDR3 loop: CASSLPGTGNEQYF. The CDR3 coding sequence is TGTGCCAGCAGCTTACCCGGGACAGGGAACGAGCAGTACTTC.

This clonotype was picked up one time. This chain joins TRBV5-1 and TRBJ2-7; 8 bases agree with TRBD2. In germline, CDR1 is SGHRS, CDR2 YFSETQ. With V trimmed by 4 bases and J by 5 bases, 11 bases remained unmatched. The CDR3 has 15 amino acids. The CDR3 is CASSVGAGGGNEQYF. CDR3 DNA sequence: TGCGCCAGCAGCGTAGGGGCGGGGGGCGGGAACGAGCAGTACTTC.

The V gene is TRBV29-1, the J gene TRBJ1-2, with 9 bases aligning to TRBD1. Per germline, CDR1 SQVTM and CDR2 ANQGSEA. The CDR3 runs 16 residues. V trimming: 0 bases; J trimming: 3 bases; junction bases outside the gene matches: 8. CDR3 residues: CSVEDGGQGRDYGYTF. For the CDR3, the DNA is TGCAGCGTTGAAGATGGAGGACAGGGGAGGGACTATGGCTACACCTTC.

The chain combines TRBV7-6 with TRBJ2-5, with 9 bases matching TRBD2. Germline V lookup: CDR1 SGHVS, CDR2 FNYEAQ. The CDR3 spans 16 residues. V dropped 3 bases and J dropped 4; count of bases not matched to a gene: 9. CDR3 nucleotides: TGTGCCAGCAGCTTTCGCGGGGGGGCCGATGGAGAGACCCAGTACTTC. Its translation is CASSFRGGADGETQYF.

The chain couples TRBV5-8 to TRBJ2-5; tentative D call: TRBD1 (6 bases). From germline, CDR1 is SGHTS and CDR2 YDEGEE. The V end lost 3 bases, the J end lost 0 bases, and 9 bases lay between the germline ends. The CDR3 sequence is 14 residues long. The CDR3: CASSSGTNQETQYF. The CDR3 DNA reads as TGTGCCAGCAGCTCGGGGACAAACCAAGAGACCCAGTACTTC.